This TCR beta chain was sequenced in a study of blood T cell repertoires in COVID-19. Original analysis: Amplification from reference gene primers served as the basis for estimated nucleated cell counts. This table comes from immunoSEQ multiplex PCR, and its TCRdb copy is limited to in-frame clones, with some not included. The D gene and trimming were derived from the DNA, and the V and J assignments and clone size from that table. The sample yields about 430,000 clones, roughly nine tenths seen once. Germline CDR1 MNHEY, CDR2 SVGAGI. V lost 6 bases and J lost 6; bases outside the gene matches: 10. This CDR3 is 15 amino acids long. The study recruited people aged roughly 18 to 100 years across roughly 25 US areas. Cohorts were assigned according to the clinical history that participants reported. Among Cohort 3 donors, those recovered had two negative PCRs, clearance, or symptom resolution.

This receptor was identified in a man younger than 40 who had recovered from COVID-19. This rearrangement joins TRBV6-5 to TRBJ2-4; 8 bases are a match to TRBD2. Specimen: PBMCs or T cells enriched from blood (not recorded which). The CDR3 spells CASSKAGLAGNIQYF. For the CDR3, the DNA is TGTGCCAGCAGCAAGGCTGGGCTAGCGGGAAACATTCAGTACTTC.